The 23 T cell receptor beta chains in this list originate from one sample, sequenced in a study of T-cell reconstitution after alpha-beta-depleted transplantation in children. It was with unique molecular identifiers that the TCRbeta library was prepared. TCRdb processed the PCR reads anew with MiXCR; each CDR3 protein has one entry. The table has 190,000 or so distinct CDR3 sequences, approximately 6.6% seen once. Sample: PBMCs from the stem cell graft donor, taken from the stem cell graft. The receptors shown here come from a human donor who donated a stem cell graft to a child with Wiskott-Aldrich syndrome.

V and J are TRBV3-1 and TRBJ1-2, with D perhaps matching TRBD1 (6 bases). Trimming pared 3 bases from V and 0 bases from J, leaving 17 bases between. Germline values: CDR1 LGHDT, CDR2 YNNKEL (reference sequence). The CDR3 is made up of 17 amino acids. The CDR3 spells CASSHTSLGTPNYGYTF. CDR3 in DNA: TGTGCCAGCAGCCATACAAGTCTGGGGACACCTAACTATGGCTACACCTTC.

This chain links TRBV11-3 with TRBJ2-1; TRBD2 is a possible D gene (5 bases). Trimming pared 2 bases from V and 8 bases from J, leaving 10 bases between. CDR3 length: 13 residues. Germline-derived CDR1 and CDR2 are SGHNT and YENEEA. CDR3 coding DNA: TGTGCCAGCAGCTTAAGGACTTCGGATGAGCAGTTCTTC. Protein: CASSLRTSDEQFF.

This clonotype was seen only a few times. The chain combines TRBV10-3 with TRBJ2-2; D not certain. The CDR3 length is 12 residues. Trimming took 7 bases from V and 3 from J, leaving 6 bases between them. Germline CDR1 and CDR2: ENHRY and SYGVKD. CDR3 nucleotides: TGTGCCATCACCTCGTACACCGGGGAGCTGTTTTTT. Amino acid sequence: CAITSYTGELFF.

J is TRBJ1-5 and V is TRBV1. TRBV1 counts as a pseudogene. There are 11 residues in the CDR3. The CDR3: CTSSYHQPQHF. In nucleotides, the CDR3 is TGCACCAGCAGTTACCATCAGCCCCAGCATTTT.

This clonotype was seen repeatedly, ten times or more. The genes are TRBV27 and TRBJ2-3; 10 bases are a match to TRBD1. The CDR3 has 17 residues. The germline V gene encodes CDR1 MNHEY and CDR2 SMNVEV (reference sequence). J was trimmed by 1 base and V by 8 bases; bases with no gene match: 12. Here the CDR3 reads CASLRTGGIFGTDTQYF. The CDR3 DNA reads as TGTGCCAGCCTACGGACAGGGGGGATTTTCGGCACAGATACGCAGTATTTT.

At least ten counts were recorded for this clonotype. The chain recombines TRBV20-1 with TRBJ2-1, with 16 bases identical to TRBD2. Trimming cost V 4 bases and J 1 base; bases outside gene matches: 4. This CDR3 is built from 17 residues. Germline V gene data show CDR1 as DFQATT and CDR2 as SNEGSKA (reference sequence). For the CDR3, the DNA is TGCAGTGCTACGGGACTAGCGGGAGGGGGGTCCTACAATGAGCAGTTCTTC. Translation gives CSATGLAGGGSYNEQFF.

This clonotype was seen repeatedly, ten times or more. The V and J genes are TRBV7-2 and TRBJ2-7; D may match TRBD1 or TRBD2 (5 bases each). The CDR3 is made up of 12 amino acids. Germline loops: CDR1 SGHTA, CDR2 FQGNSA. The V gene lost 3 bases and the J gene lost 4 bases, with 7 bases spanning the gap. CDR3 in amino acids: CASSLWGYEQYF. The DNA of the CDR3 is TGTGCCAGCAGCTTGTGGGGGTACGAGCAGTACTTC.

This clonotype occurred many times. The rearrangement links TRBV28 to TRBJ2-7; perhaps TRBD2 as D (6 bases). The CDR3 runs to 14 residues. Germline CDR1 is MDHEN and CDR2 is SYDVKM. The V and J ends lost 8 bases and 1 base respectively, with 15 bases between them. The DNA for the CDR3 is TGTGCCAGCGCTCTAACGGGAGTATCCTACGAGCAGTACTTC. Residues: CASALTGVSYEQYF.

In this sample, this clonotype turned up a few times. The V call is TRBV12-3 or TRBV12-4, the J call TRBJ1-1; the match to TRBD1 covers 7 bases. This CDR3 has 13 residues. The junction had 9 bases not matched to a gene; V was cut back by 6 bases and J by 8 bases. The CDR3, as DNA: TGTGCCAGCAGCTTGACACACAGGGGCGAAGCTTTCTTT. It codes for CASSLTHRGEAFF.

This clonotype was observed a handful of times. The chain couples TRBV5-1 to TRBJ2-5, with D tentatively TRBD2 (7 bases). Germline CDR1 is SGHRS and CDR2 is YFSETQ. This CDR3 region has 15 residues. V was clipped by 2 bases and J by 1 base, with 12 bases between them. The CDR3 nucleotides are TGCGCCAGCAGCTTTGAGGGGGGGCCCCAAGAGACCCAGTACTTC. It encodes CASSFEGGPQETQYF.

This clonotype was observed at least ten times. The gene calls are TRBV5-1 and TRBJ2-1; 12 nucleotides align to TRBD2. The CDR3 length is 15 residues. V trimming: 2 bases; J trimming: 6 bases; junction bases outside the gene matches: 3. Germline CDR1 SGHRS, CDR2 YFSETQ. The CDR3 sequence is CASSLLAGGTNEQFF. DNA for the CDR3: TGCGCCAGCAGCTTACTAGCGGGAGGAACCAATGAGCAGTTCTTC.

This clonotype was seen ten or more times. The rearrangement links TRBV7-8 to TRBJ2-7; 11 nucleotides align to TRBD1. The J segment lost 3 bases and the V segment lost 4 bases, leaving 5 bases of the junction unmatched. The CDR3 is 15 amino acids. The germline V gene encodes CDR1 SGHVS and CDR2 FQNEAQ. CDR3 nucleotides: TGTGCCAGCAGCTGGGGCGGGACAGGGGGCTACGAGCAGTACTTC. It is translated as CASSWGGTGGYEQYF.

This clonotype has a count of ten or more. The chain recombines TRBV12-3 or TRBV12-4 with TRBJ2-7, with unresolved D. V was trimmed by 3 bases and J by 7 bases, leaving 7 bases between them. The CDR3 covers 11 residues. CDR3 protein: CASSFGREQYF. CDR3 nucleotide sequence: TGTGCCAGCAGTTTCGGGCGGGAGCAGTACTTC.

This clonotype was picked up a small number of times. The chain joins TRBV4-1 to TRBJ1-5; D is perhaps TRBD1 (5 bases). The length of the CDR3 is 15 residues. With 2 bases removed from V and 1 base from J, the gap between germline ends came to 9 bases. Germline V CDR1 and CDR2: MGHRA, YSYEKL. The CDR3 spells CASSQYGTSNQPQHF. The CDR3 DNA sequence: TGCGCCAGCAGCCAATACGGGACGAGCAATCAGCCCCAGCATTTT.

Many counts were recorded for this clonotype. CDR3 in DNA: TGTGCCAGCAGCTTAGCGCAGGGCGAGACAGATACGCAGTATTTT. Amino acid sequence: CASSLAQGETDTQYF. V and J are TRBV7-2 and TRBJ2-3; perhaps TRBD1 as D (5 bases). Germline lookup yields CDR1 SGHTA and CDR2 FQGNSA. This CDR3 has 15 amino acids. Trimming took 0 bases from V and 3 from J, leaving 10 bases between them.

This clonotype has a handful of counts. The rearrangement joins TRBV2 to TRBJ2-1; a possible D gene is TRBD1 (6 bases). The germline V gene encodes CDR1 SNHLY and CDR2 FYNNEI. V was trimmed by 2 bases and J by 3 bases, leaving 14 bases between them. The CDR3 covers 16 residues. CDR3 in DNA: TGTGCCAGCAGTGAATCAGGGGTGGGGCTCTACAATGAGCAGTTCTTC. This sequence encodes CASSESGVGLYNEQFF.

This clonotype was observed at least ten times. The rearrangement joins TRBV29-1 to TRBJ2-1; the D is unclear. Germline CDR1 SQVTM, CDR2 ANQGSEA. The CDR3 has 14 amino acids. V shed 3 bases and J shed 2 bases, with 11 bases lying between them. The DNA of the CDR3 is TGCAGCGTTGATATGTCACTACCCTACAATGAGCAGTTCTTC. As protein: CSVDMSLPYNEQFF.

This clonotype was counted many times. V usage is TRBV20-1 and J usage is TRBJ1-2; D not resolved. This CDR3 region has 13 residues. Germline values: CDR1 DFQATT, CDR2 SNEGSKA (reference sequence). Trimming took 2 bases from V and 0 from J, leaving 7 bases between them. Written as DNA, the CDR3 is TGCAGTGCTAGACATGACGCTAACTATGGCTACACCTTC. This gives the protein CSARHDANYGYTF.

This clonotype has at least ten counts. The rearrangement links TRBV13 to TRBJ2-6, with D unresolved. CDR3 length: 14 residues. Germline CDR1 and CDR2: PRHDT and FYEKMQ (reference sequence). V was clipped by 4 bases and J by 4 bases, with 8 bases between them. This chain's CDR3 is CASSSFRGANVLTF. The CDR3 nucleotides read TGTGCCAGCAGCTCGTTCAGGGGGGCCAACGTCCTGACTTTC. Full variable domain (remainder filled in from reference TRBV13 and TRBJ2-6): AAGVIQSPRHLIKEKRETATLKCYPIPRHDTVYWYQQGPGQDPQFLISFYEKMQSDKGSIPDRFSAQQFSDYHSELNMSSLELGDSALYFCASSSFRGANVLTFGAGSRLTVL.

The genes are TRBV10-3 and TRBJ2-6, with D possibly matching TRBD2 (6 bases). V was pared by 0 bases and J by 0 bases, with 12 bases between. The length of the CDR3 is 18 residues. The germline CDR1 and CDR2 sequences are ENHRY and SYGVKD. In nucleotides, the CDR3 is TGTGCCATCAGTGAGTCGGAGGGGTTAGGCTCTGGGGCCAACGTCCTGACTTTC. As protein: CAISESEGLGSGANVLTF.

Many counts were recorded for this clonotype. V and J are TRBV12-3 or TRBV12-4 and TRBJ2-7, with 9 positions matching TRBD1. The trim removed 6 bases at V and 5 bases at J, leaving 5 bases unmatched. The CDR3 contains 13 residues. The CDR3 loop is CASRGQGNNEQYF. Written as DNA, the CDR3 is TGTGCCAGCAGGGGACAGGGTAACAACGAGCAGTACTTC.

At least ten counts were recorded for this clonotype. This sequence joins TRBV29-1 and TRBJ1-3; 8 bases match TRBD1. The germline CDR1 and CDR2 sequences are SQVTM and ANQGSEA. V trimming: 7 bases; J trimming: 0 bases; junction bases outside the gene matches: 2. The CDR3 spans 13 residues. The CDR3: CSAGTGSGNTIYF. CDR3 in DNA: TGCAGCGCCGGGACAGGCTCTGGAAACACCATATATTTT. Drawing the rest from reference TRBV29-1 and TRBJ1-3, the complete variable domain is SAVISQKPSRDICQRGTSLTIQCQVDSQVTMMFWYRQQPGQSLTLIATANQGSEATYESGFVIDKFPISRPNLTFSTLTVSNMSPEDSSIYLCSAGTGSGNTIYFGEGSWLTVV.

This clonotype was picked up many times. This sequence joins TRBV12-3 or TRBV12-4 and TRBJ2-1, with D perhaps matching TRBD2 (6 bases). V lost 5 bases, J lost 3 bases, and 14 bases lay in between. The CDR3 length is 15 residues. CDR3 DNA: TGTGCCAGCAGTGTACCGGGACTGATCTACAATGAGCAGTTCTTC. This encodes CASSVPGLIYNEQFF.